These 11 T cell receptor beta chains were sequenced from one sample in a study of T cells after yellow fever vaccination. TCRdb used MiXCR to reprocess the 5' RACE reads, holding one entry per CDR3 protein. This sample carries about 260,000 distinct CDR3 sequences, roughly 3.5% of them seen once, and the ten largest clones take 15% to 20%. The sequencing here drew on PBMCs, taken 15 days after the yellow fever booster vaccination. All receptors derive from a young man who received the YFV17D yellow fever vaccine.

The V and J genes are TRBV5-4 and TRBJ2-1, with D tentatively TRBD1 or TRBD2 (6 bases each). V was pared by 3 bases and J by 7 bases, with 17 bases between. Germline assignment: CDR1 SGHNT and CDR2 YYREEE (reference sequence). This CDR3 contains 15 residues. For the CDR3, the DNA is TGTGCCAGCAGCTCGGGGGCGCAGGCCAGAAATGAGCAGTTCTTC. Its protein is CASSSGAQARNEQFF.

This clonotype was observed many times. This CDR3 reads CASSLSRGTDYEQYF. The CDR3 DNA follows: TGCGCCAGCAGCCTCTCCCGCGGGACAGACTACGAGCAGTACTTC. The rearrangement uses TRBV5-1 and TRBJ2-7, with D tentatively TRBD1 (7 bases). V was pared by 4 bases and J by 3 bases, with 17 bases between. This CDR3 has 15 amino acids. Looked up from germline, CDR1 is SGHRS and CDR2 is YFSETQ.

This clonotype has more than one count but fewer than ten. This chain connects TRBV3-2 to TRBJ1-1. TRBV3-2 is reported as a pseudogene. This CDR3 contains 14 residues. The CDR3, as DNA: TGTGCCAGCAGCCCTACAGAGCTGAACACTGAAGCTTTCTTT. As protein: CASSPTELNTEAFF.

This chain uses TRBV7-2 with TRBJ2-5; possible D gene TRBD2, 7 bases. V was shortened by 1 base and J by 7 bases, with 13 bases between the two germline ends. The CDR3 consists of 14 residues. Germline-derived CDR1 and CDR2 are SGHTA and FQGNSA. The CDR3 here is CASSLVGGGGTQYF. In DNA form, the CDR3 reads TGTGCCAGCAGCTTAGTAGGGGGGGGAGGGACCCAGTACTTC.

The chain carries TRBV5-1 and TRBJ2-1, with 13 bases fitting TRBD2. Germline CDR1 SGHRS, CDR2 YFSETQ. J gave up 9 bases and V 10 bases, and 13 bases lay outside the gene matches. The CDR3 contains 15 residues. The CDR3 protein is CASKGTSGGAAEQFF. The CDR3 DNA reads TGCGCCTCCAAGGGAACTAGCGGGGGGGCCGCTGAGCAGTTCTTC.

At least ten counts were recorded for this clonotype. CDR3 nucleotide sequence: TGTGCCATCAGTGAGGGTCTAGGGTCCTACGAGCAGTACGTC. Its translation: CAISEGLGSYEQYV. The chain employs TRBV10-3 and TRBJ2-7; no definite D call. This CDR3 spans 14 amino acids. Germline loops: CDR1 ENHRY, CDR2 SYGVKD. Trimming stripped 2 bases from V and 1 base from J, with 9 bases between.

This clonotype has ten or more counts. This sequence joins TRBV18 and TRBJ1-1, with D possibly matching TRBD1 (5 bases). Germline V gene data show CDR1 as KGHSH and CDR2 as LQKENI. Trimming cost V 1 base and J 3 bases, with 12 bases left between them. The length of the CDR3 is 15 residues. CDR3 in amino acids: CASSPQGEPHTEAFF. The DNA of the CDR3 is TGTGCCAGCTCACCACAAGGGGAACCCCACACTGAAGCTTTCTTT.

This clonotype was seen repeatedly, ten times or more. The DNA of the CDR3 is TGTGCCAGCAGCGACCGGGACAGCTACGAGCAGTACTTC. This translates into CASSDRDSYEQYF. V gene TRBV13 combines with J gene TRBJ2-7; 7 bases agree with TRBD1. CDR1 and CDR2 (germline): PRHDT, FYEKMQ (reference sequence). The CDR3 contains 13 residues. V lost 5 bases to trimming and J lost 3 bases; unmatched junction nucleotides: 4.

At least ten counts were recorded for this clonotype. The chain combines TRBV5-1 with TRBJ1-1; the D gene is possibly TRBD1 (5 bases). This CDR3 comprises 15 residues. Germline CDR1 reads SGHRS; CDR2 reads YFSETQ. V was cut by 4 bases and J by 4 bases, with 17 bases left in between. For the CDR3, the DNA is TGCGCCAGCAGCCTTGCACCCGGGGGAAGCACTGAAGCTTTCTTT. As protein: CASSLAPGGSTEAFF.

This clonotype appeared many times. J is TRBJ1-1 and V is TRBV27, with a possible D match to TRBD1 (6 bases). CDR1 and CDR2 from the germline V gene are MNHEY and SMNVEV (reference sequence). The CDR3 contains 14 residues. Trimming took off 2 bases at V and 5 bases at J, with 12 bases between the two ends. The CDR3 DNA follows: TGTGCCAGCAGTTTACAGGGGATGGGGACTGAAGCTTTCTTT. Its protein product is CASSLQGMGTEAFF.

This clonotype was counted many times. This chain links TRBV20-1 with TRBJ1-2; D may be TRBD1 (5 bases). Germline lookup yields CDR1 DFQATT and CDR2 SNEGSKA (reference sequence). Trimming removed 7 bases at V and 8 bases at J, with 14 bases between. This CDR3 comprises 11 residues. The CDR3 coding sequence is TGCAGTGGAACCGGGACGTCGGGCTACACCTTC. It specifies CSGTGTSGYTF.